A selection of T cell receptor beta chains follows, all from one sample in a study of early T cells in non-severe SARS-CoV-2 infection. TCRdb re-called the 5' RACE reads with MiXCR, one entry per CDR3 protein. The top ten hold about 4.5% of the sample, which has tens of thousands of distinct CDR3 sequences, 9.5% to 15% seen once. Sequencing was performed on whole blood. Receptors were obtained from an adult who was a healthcare worker with PCR-confirmed SARS-CoV-2 infection or an uninfected control (not recorded which). Each CDR3 is given without its conserved first and last residue.

>TRBV9|TRBJ2-1
ASSARGQGVEQF
>TRBV25-1|TRBJ2-7
ASSPPGGRNEQY
>TRBV4-1|TRBJ1-1
ASSQDGVFMNTEAF
>TRBV28|TRBJ1-6
ASSPGSSGNSPLH
>TRBV3-1|TRBJ1-2
ASSQDPSGGRSYT
>TRBV10-3|TRBJ2-7
AISSPGRQGSYEQY
>TRBV20-1|TRBJ2-3
SAQTTSGRAQDTQY
>TRBV30|TRBJ2-6
AWVGTGSSGANVLT
>TRBV24-1|TRBJ1-1
ATSGHNSGRGNTEAF
>TRBV25-1|TRBJ2-2
ASAPELSGELF
>TRBV29-1|TRBJ2-7
SVLQDSSYEQY
>TRBV10-3|TRBJ1-5
AISESDQPQH
>TRBV5-1|TRBJ2-6
ASSLEVGTGYSGANVLT
>TRBV27|TRBJ2-3
ASSSTDTQY
>TRBV7-2|TRBJ2-7
ASSSSGGPRYEQY
>TRBV5-5|TRBJ2-7
ASSLHRSEQY
>TRBV4-1|TRBJ2-7
ASSQAAEPTYEQY